This T cell receptor beta chain was recovered during a study of Graves' ophthalmopathy and Graves' hyperthyroidism. The study, taken as a whole, reports: A model built from 13 signatures distinguished ophthalmopathy from stable hyperthyroidism with about 86% sensitivity and 81.08% specificity.

This clonotype was counted a few times. Its antigen is as yet unknown. Germline V gene lookup returns CDR1 DFQATT and CDR2 SNEGSKA (reference sequence). Trimming stripped 3 bases from V and 6 bases from J, with 6 bases between. This CDR3 is 11 amino acids long. Other autoimmune diseases, uncontrolled infections, pregnancy or lactation ruled patients out of participation. Clinicians diagnosed using symptoms, serum thyroxine, TRAb, thyroid ultrasound and orbital computed tomography. As the template, RNA transcripts were used to amplify TCR beta CDR3 regions. The first-round RT-PCR employed HTBI primers together with the Qiagen OneStep RT-PCR kit. A multiplex PCR was then performed as the second round. A single record per CDR3 protein comes from TCRdb applying MiXCR to the multiplex PCR reads. The top ten clones hold about 4.2% of a sample with about 550,000 distinct CDR3 sequences, about two fifths of them seen once.

The clonotype was recovered from an adult man with Graves' hyperthyroidism. The chain recombines TRBV20-1 with TRBJ1-5; no reliable D call. The sequencing input was peripheral blood or thyroid tissue (not recorded which). The CDR3 DNA sequence: TGCAGTGCTAGCGGGGTTCAGCCCCAGCATTTT. It specifies CSASGVQPQHF.